The clone carrying this TCR beta chain showed up just once. Its antigen remains unidentified. This entry comes from a study of cytomegalovirus exposure and HLA in healthy donors. As for the study in general: One earlier analysis, a look at 180 million or so T cells, found some 110 million unique TCR beta sequences. Study-wide results and caveats: A later analysis showed that HLA-associated TCR beta chains had undergone more clonal expansion than equally common others. Available immune exposure information covered CMV serostatus only.

The J segment lost 1 base and the V segment lost 6 bases, leaving 0 bases of the junction unmatched. The germline V gene encodes CDR1 MDHEN and CDR2 SYDVKM. This CDR3 is built from 12 residues. Use of 60 Vbeta and 13 Jbeta primers characterized the PCR. Some clones are missing from TCRdb's copy, which holds only in-frame ones; the method was immunoSEQ multiplex PCR. The repertoire holds 200,000 to 250,000 clones, with around 80% as singletons. Sequencing was done on a sample of PBMCs. This chain joins TRBV28 and TRBJ2-7; 7 bases map to TRBD1. The sequence was obtained from a man aged 25-45 years in good health and CMV-seronegative. CDR3 DNA sequence: TGTGCCAGCAGGGGACAGTCCTACGAGCAGTACTTC. This gives the protein CASRGQSYEQYF.